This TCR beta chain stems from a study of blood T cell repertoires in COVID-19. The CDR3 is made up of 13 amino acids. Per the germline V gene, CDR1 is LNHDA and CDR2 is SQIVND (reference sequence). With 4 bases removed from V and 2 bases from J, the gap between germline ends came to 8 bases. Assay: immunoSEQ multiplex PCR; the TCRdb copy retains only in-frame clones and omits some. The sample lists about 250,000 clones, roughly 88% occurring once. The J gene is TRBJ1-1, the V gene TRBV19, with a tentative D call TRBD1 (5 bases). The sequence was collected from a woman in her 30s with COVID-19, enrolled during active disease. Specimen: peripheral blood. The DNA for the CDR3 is TGTGCCAGTAGTACCCAGGGCAACACTGAAGCTTTCTTT. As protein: CASSTQGNTEAFF.